This TCR beta chain was obtained from a study of T cell changes during pregnancy in multiple sclerosis. Some clones are missing from TCRdb's copy, which holds only in-frame ones; the method was immunoSEQ multiplex PCR. This sample has roughly 46,000 clones; 90% to 95% occur once, and the top ten carry roughly 2.3%. Germline V gives CDR1 SEHNR, CDR2 FQNEAQ (reference sequence). CDR3 length equals 15 residues. V gave up 5 bases and J gave up 0 bases, with 13 bases separating them. This TCR was recovered from a female donor with multiple sclerosis, enrolled in a pregnancy study. This chain joins TRBV7-9 and TRBJ1-1; D is unresolved. The sequencing here drew on peripheral blood, taken in the third trimester of pregnancy. Here the CDR3 DNA reads TGTGCCAGCAGCGACGAGGGTGGCATGAACACTGAAGCTTTCTTT. As protein: CASSDEGGMNTEAFF.